A selection of T cell receptor beta chains follows, all from one sample in a study of vaccination and CD4 T cells after COVID-19. Their recognized antigens are unknown. TCRdb reprocessed the PCR reads with MiXCR, giving one entry per CDR3 protein. The data contain roughly 22,000 distinct CDR3 sequences, 62% of them singletons. The sample taken for sequencing was CD4+ T cells from blood, cultured in vitro. These receptors were taken from a human donor who had recovered from COVID-19. Both conserved end residues are part of each CDR3. A D gene is named only where the DNA matches it firmly. Only part of the rows carry a size: once, few, many, or a class if the clone is expanded.

d_call	j_call	clone_size	v_call	cdr3_nt	cdr3_aa
-	TRBJ1-1	few	TRBV6-5	TGTGCCAGCAGTTCCGACAGTTCTCGGAGAGCTTTCTTT	CASSSDSSRRAFF
-	TRBJ2-5	-	TRBV28	TGTGCCAGCAGTGCAGCCTTCCAAGAGACCCAGTACTTC	CASSAAFQETQYF
-	TRBJ2-2	-	TRBV6-5	TGTGCCAGCAGTTCCCCTCAGAACACCGGGGAGCTGTTTTTT	CASSSPQNTGELFF
-	TRBJ1-2	-	TRBV5-1	TGCGCCAGCAGCTTGGACACAGGGAGGGACTATGGCTACACCTTC	CASSLDTGRDYGYTF
TRBD1	TRBJ1-5	-	TRBV7-2	TGTGCCGGCAGCGAAACGGGACAGGGGGCGAGGCAGCCCCAGCATTTT	CAGSETGQGARQPQHF
-	TRBJ2-1	few	TRBV6-5	TGTGCCAGCAGTTACTCGAGAGGGGAAGAAGTTTACAATGAGCAGTTCTTC	CASSYSRGEEVYNEQFF
-	TRBJ2-2	few	TRBV6-1	TGTGCCACCCCGAGGAGGCAAGTAAACACCGGGGAGCTGTTTTTT	CATPRRQVNTGELFF
TRBD1	TRBJ1-2	-	TRBV9	TGTGCCAGCAGCGTAGAAGGGGGCGCTAACTATGGCTACACCTTC	CASSVEGGANYGYTF
TRBD1	TRBJ2-6	-	TRBV24-1	TGTGCCACCAGTGATTTTAGGACAGGACCTAGGTCTGGGGCCAACGTCCTGACTTTC	CATSDFRTGPRSGANVLTF
TRBD2	TRBJ2-5	-	TRBV29-1	TGCAGCGTTGTTGGGGGGGCTAGCGGGGTACAAGAGACCCAGTACTTC	CSVVGGASGVQETQYF
-	TRBJ1-1	few	TRBV19	TGCCTCTCAAAGCCAGGGACAATGAACACTGAAGCTTTCTTT	CLSKPGTMNTEAFF
TRBD1	TRBJ1-6	-	TRBV9	TGTGCCAGCAGCTTTTTACAGGGGAATAATTCACCCCTCCACTTT	CASSFLQGNNSPLHF
TRBD1	TRBJ1-2	-	TRBV11-2	TGTGCCAGCAGCCGGACAGGCGAATATGGCTACACCTTC	CASSRTGEYGYTF
-	TRBJ2-7	few	TRBV7-3	TGTGCCAGCAGCTTACTAGGGGCGGGCGAGCAGTACTTC	CASSLLGAGEQYF
-	TRBJ2-7	few	TRBV7-3	TGTGCCAGCAGCTCGGCTGTGGGCGGGGAGCAGTACTTC	CASSSAVGGEQYF
-	TRBJ1-5	-	TRBV27	TGCACCAGCAGTTTACGAGACGGAGATAATCAGCCCCAGCATTTT	CTSSLRDGDNQPQHF
-	TRBJ1-2	-	TRBV27	TGTGCCAGCTCGACTTTGGGGGGGGGTAACTATGGCTACACCTTC	CASSTLGGGNYGYTF
TRBD1	TRBJ1-2	-	TRBV7-2	TGTGCCAGCAGCTTAGACTCGGGGACAGTTGGCGGCTACACCTTC	CASSLDSGTVGGYTF
-	TRBJ1-3	-	TRBV19	TGTGCCACCCAGACGAGGGGGAGCGCTGGAAACACCATATATTTT	CATQTRGSAGNTIYF
-	TRBJ1-1	-	TRBV30	TGTGCCTGGAGTCTCCGTAACAGGAACACTGAAGCTTTCTTT	CAWSLRNRNTEAFF
-	TRBJ2-3	-	TRBV24-1	TGTGCCACCAGTGACCCACGGACGCCAAGCACAGATACGCAGTATTTT	CATSDPRTPSTDTQYF
TRBD1	TRBJ2-7	-	TRBV6-5	TGTGCCAGCAATTACAGGGGCGCACGTTACGAGCAGTACTTC	CASNYRGARYEQYF
-	TRBJ2-2	-	TRBV7-9	TGTGCCAGCAGCTTGCGGGACAGACACGGGCCCGGGGAGCTGTTTTTT	CASSLRDRHGPGELFF
-	TRBJ1-5	-	TRBV18	TGTGCCAGCTCACCCCCTTATAGCAATCAGCCCCAGCATTTT	CASSPPYSNQPQHF
-	TRBJ1-2	few	TRBV2	TGTGCCAGCAGTGCAGGCCGCGGCTACACCTTC	CASSAGRGYTF
TRBD2	TRBJ2-5	few	TRBV5-4	TGTGCCAGCAGCTTGGTGCTAGCGGGTCCCCAAGAGACCCAGTACTTC	CASSLVLAGPQETQYF
TRBD1	TRBJ2-2	-	TRBV29-1	TGCAGCGTCCTGGACAGGGGGACTTGGGAAACCGGGGAGCTGTTTTTT	CSVLDRGTWETGELFF
TRBD1	TRBJ2-7	-	TRBV7-9	TGTGCCAGCAGCTCAACTGCCGGGACAGGGAAGTACGAGCAGTACTTC	CASSSTAGTGKYEQYF
-	TRBJ1-1	-	TRBV11-2	TGTGCCAGCAGCTTCGCAGGGACCAGGAACACTGAAGCTTTCTTT	CASSFAGTRNTEAFF
-	TRBJ1-6	-	TRBV30	TGTGCCTGGACCCGGGGCCGGCGGGTCTATAATTCACCCCTCCACTTT	CAWTRGRRVYNSPLHF
-	TRBJ2-3	-	TRBV12-3/TRBV12-4	TGTGCCAGCAGTGAGGCACGCACAGATACGCAGTATTTT	CASSEARTDTQYF